The 17 T cell receptor beta chains given below trace back to one sample, sequenced in a study of siplizumab effects on memory and regulatory T cells. The table came from immunoSEQ multiplex PCR; TCRdb's copy has only in-frame clones and leaves some out. The data show about 100,000 clones, 94% seen once. Sequencing was done on a sample of non-Treg CD4+ T cells sorted from blood. The receptors shown here come from a human donor in good health.

The chain employs TRBV28 and TRBJ2-2; the match to TRBD1 covers 7 bases. Germline loops: CDR1 MDHEN, CDR2 SYDVKM. This CDR3 region has 15 residues. Germline trimming cut 5 bases from V and 4 bases from J; bases unmatched to any gene: 7. The CDR3 sequence: CASSLRTGSTGELFF. The CDR3 DNA reads as TGTGCCAGCAGTCTCCGGACAGGCTCCACCGGGGAGCTGTTTTTT.

The chain couples TRBV19 to TRBJ1-2, with 9 bases fitting TRBD1. The V gene's germline CDR1 is LNHDA and CDR2 SQIVND (reference sequence). CDR3 length: 16 residues. Trimming removed 7 bases from V and 5 bases from J; junction bases left unmatched: 14. In nucleotides, the CDR3 is TGTGCCAGTACTCCTCGGACAGGGGCGGGAAGTTATGGCTACACCTTC. It specifies CASTPRTGAGSYGYTF.

The rearrangement uses TRBV19 and TRBJ2-7; a possible D gene is TRBD2 (5 bases). Trimming cost V 5 bases and J 4 bases, with 18 bases left between them. CDR3 length: 15 residues. Germline CDR1 reads LNHDA; CDR2 reads SQIVND (reference sequence). The CDR3 loop reads CASSPPPGRTYEQYF. CDR3 DNA sequence: TGTGCCAGTAGTCCTCCCCCGGGAAGAACTTACGAGCAGTACTTC.

V usage is TRBV5-1 and J usage is TRBJ2-7; 9 bases map to TRBD1. There are 14 residues in the CDR3. V lost 5 bases, J lost 3 bases, and 6 bases stayed unmatched. The germline V gene encodes CDR1 SGHRS and CDR2 YFSETQ. CDR3 nucleotides: TGCGCCAGCAGGCCCGTGGGACAGGGCTACGAGCAGTACTTC. Translated: CASRPVGQGYEQYF.

Only one count was recorded for this clone. The V and J genes are TRBV5-6 and TRBJ1-6, with D possibly TRBD1 on 6 matching bases. V lost 4 bases, J lost 5 bases, and 10 bases lay in between. There are 14 residues in the CDR3. Per the germline V gene, CDR1 is SGHDT and CDR2 is YYEEEE. CDR3 sequence reads: CASSRQVNNSPLHF. In DNA form, the CDR3 reads TGTGCCAGCAGCCGACAGGTCAATAATTCACCCCTCCACTTT.

The genes are TRBV6-5 and TRBJ2-1, with D tentatively TRBD1 (5 bases). The V gene's germline CDR1 is MNHEY and CDR2 SVGAGI. The V end lost 5 bases, the J end lost 6 bases, and 14 bases lay between the germline ends. The CDR3 has 14 residues. This CDR3 is CASSTRTTANEQFF. For the CDR3, the DNA is TGTGCCAGCAGTACTCGGACAACCGCCAATGAGCAGTTCTTC.

The chain uses TRBV10-3 and TRBJ2-5; D may be TRBD2 (5 bases). Germline V gives CDR1 ENHRY, CDR2 SYGVKD. The CDR3 is 12 amino acids. V was shortened by 8 bases and J by 2 bases, with 9 bases between the two germline ends. Here the CDR3 DNA reads TGTGCCATCTCGAGCGGACAAGAGACCCAGTACTTC. This encodes CAISSGQETQYF.

The chain has TRBV6-5 and TRBJ1-2; D gene uncertain. Trimming pared 6 bases from V and 5 bases from J, leaving 13 bases between. The V gene's germline CDR1 is MNHEY and CDR2 SVGAGI. This CDR3 comprises 13 residues. CDR3 DNA sequence: TGTGCCAGCAGGGCCCCGGGCGGGTATGGCTACACCTTC. As protein: CASRAPGGYGYTF.

Written as DNA, the CDR3 is TGCAGCGGGGGGGCCCGACCTAGCACAGATACGCAGTATTTT. Its protein is CSGGARPSTDTQYF. V usage is TRBV29-1 and J usage is TRBJ2-3; D assignment may be TRBD1 or TRBD2 (6 bases each). Per the germline V gene, CDR1 is SQVTM and CDR2 is ANQGSEA. V lost 7 bases, J lost 0 bases, and 14 bases lay in between. The CDR3 sequence is 14 residues long.

The gene calls are TRBV6-5 and TRBJ1-5; D ambiguous. This CDR3 has 15 amino acids. The V gene lost 6 bases and the J gene lost 4 bases, with 16 bases spanning the gap. Germline values: CDR1 MNHEY, CDR2 SVGAGI. The CDR3 region is CASREIRLSNQPQHF. In nucleotides, the CDR3 is TGTGCCAGCAGAGAGATCAGGCTATCAAATCAGCCCCAGCATTTT.

The chain joins TRBV29-1 to TRBJ1-2; D unresolved. V was shortened by 4 bases and J by 1 base, with 7 bases between the two germline ends. The germline V gene has CDR1 SQVTM and CDR2 ANQGSEA. The CDR3 runs to 12 residues. The CDR3 DNA follows: TGCAGCGTTGGTAGCGGTAACTATGGCTACACCTTC. As protein: CSVGSGNYGYTF.

The rearrangement uses TRBV6-1 and TRBJ2-7; 7 bases fit TRBD1. The germline gives CDR1 MNHNS, CDR2 SASEGT. The length of the CDR3 is 14 residues. Unmatched junction bases numbered 5, after V lost 6 bases and J lost 0 bases. The CDR3 DNA reads TGTGCCAGCAGACAGGCAGGGGGCTCCTACGAGCAGTACTTC. Protein: CASRQAGGSYEQYF.

The chain employs TRBV28 and TRBJ1-2, with D perhaps TRBD1 (6 bases). The length of the CDR3 is 13 residues. The V end was cut by 2 bases, the J end by 7 bases, with 11 bases between. CDR1 MDHEN and CDR2 SYDVKM come from the germline V gene. CDR3 amino acids: CASSLNSQGGYTF. For the CDR3, the DNA is TGTGCCAGCAGTTTAAACTCACAGGGTGGCTACACCTTC.

The V and J genes are TRBV4-2 and TRBJ2-1, with 9 nucleotides matching TRBD2. Germline loops: CDR1 LGHNA, CDR2 YNFKEQ. The junction had 4 bases not matched to a gene; V was cut back by 0 bases and J by 4 bases. The CDR3 is made up of 16 amino acids. CDR3 protein: CASSQDISGRYNEQFF. CDR3 bases: TGTGCCAGCAGCCAAGATATTAGCGGGAGATACAATGAGCAGTTCTTC.

The chain uses TRBV7-2 and TRBJ1-1; the D is unclear. Germline V gene sequence: CDR1 SGHTA, CDR2 FQGNSA. V was clipped by 5 bases and J by 0 bases, with 16 bases between them. The CDR3 is made up of 16 amino acids. DNA of the CDR3: TGTGCCAGCAGCCCGACACCCCGCTTCATGAACACTGAAGCTTTCTTT. It specifies CASSPTPRFMNTEAFF. Combining the CDR3 with reference TRBV7-2 and TRBJ1-1 gives the whole variable domain GAGVSQSPSNKVTEKGKDVELRCDPISGHTALYWYRQSLGQGLEFLIYFQGNSAPDKSGLPSDRFSAERTGGSVSTLTIQRTQQEDSAVYLCASSPTPRFMNTEAFFGQGTRLTVV.

V and J are TRBV5-1 and TRBJ1-6; 11 positions match TRBD1. CDR3 size: 16 residues. Germline trimming cut 3 bases from V and 5 bases from J; bases unmatched to any gene: 4. CDR1 is SGHRS, CDR2 YFSETQ, per germline. The CDR3 DNA is TGCGCCAGCAGCTCGGGACAGGGGGGAAATAATTCACCCCTCCACTTT. Translated, it gives CASSSGQGGNNSPLHF.

The DNA for the CDR3 is TGTGCCAGCAGCCTCCAGGGGGTAGCGGGAGGAAACATTCAGTACTTC. It encodes CASSLQGVAGGNIQYF. The chain combines TRBV4-2 with TRBJ2-4, with 10 bases identical to TRBD2. V shed 4 bases, J shed 6 bases, and the junction held 9 bases outside the gene matches. In germline, CDR1 is LGHNA, CDR2 YNFKEQ. The CDR3 has 16 residues.